What follows are 25 T cell receptor beta chains derived from one specimen sequenced in a study of CD8+ T cells in alopecia areata (dated by TCRdb to 2017 to 2018). Sample time point, as interpreted from the label and publication: approximately 4 weeks on oral tofacitinib. Per the publication, the treatment or condition label means: oral pan-JAK inhibitor, 5-10 mg twice daily. Library creation used the immunoSEQ multiplex PCR assay. To provide template for TCR sequencing, every sample had RNA extracted and reverse transcribed into cDNA. The clones in this table, taken by TCRdb from immuneACCESS, are in-frame only. Not every clone is retained; where verified, under half of the shortfall comes from an unresolved V gene, and the cause of the rest is unknown. The sample has 95,000 to 100,000 clones on record, roughly three fifths of them singletons. 15% to 17% of the sample is in the top ten clones. Sequenced material: CD8+ T cells sorted from blood, taken at week 4, from a patient treated with tofacitinib. Every receptor here comes from a human donor with alopecia areata.

The rearrangement uses TRBV7-2 and TRBJ2-4, with D possibly TRBD2 on 6 matching bases. V was trimmed by 2 bases and J by 2 bases, leaving 10 bases between them. Germline CDR1 SGHTA, CDR2 FQGNSA. This CDR3 region has 15 residues. This CDR3 is CASSLLAGTKNIQYF. Written as DNA, the CDR3 is TGTGCCAGCAGCTTATTGGCGGGAACCAAAAACATTCAGTACTTC. Full variable domain (remainder filled in from reference TRBV7-2 and TRBJ2-4): GAGVSQSPSNKVTEKGKDVELRCDPISGHTALYWYRQSLGQGLEFLIYFQGNSAPDKSGLPSDRFSAERTGGSVSTLTIQRTQQEDSAVYLCASSLLAGTKNIQYFGAGTRLSVL.

The chain joins TRBV25-1 to TRBJ1-4, with D possibly being TRBD1 (6 bases). The V end lost 1 base, the J end lost 7 bases, and 10 bases lay between the germline ends. Germline CDR1 reads MGHDK; CDR2 reads SYGVNS. This CDR3 has 14 amino acids. The CDR3 sequence is CASSELGAREKLFF. CDR3 in DNA: TGTGCCAGCAGTGAATTGGGGGCGCGTGAAAAACTGTTTTTT.

V gene TRBV6-5 combines with J gene TRBJ2-5, with 9 bases lining up with TRBD1. The J segment lost 5 bases and the V segment lost 0 bases, leaving 7 bases of the junction unmatched. From germline, CDR1 is MNHEY and CDR2 SVGAGI. This CDR3 region has 16 residues. The CDR3 loop reads CASSYSYGQGLETQYF. The CDR3 DNA reads TGTGCCAGCAGTTACTCCTATGGACAGGGGCTCGAGACCCAGTACTTC.

There are a few counts of this clone. The chain links TRBV29-1 to TRBJ2-1; D is uncertain. From germline, CDR1 is SQVTM and CDR2 ANQGSEA. The CDR3 extends over 13 amino acids. V was trimmed by 1 base and J by 0 bases, leaving 4 bases between them. The CDR3: CSVEAGSYNEQFF. CDR3 nucleotides: TGCAGCGTTGAAGCGGGCTCCTACAATGAGCAGTTCTTC.

The chain recombines TRBV5-6 with TRBJ2-7; 7 bases line up with TRBD1. The ends lost 4 bases at V and 6 bases at J; junction bases unmatched: 7. CDR3 size: 13 residues. Germline V gives CDR1 SGHDT, CDR2 YYEEEE. DNA for the CDR3: TGTGCCAGCAGCCCCGGACAGGTTTCCGAGCAGTACTTC. As protein: CASSPGQVSEQYF.

The V gene is TRBV27, the J gene TRBJ2-7, with TRBD1 matching over 7 bases. This CDR3 has 18 amino acids. Per germline, CDR1 MNHEY and CDR2 SMNVEV (reference sequence). J was trimmed by 6 bases and V by 3 bases; bases with no gene match: 20. CDR3 nucleotides: TGTGCCAGCAGTTTTATTTCCATGGGCAGAGGGGCAGGGGGCGAGCAGTACTTC. Translation: CASSFISMGRGAGGEQYF.

The chain carries TRBV18 and TRBJ2-5, with D unclear. Trimming removed 1 base from V and 5 bases from J, with 11 bases in between. This CDR3 comprises 14 residues. CDR1 and CDR2 (germline): KGHSH, LQKENI. As DNA, the CDR3 is TGTGCCAGCTCACCACTTAAGGGTTTGGAGACCCAGTACTTC. Translating gives CASSPLKGLETQYF.

This clone has a count of ten or more. The V gene is TRBV5-1, the J gene TRBJ1-6; D unresolved. Germline V CDR1 and CDR2: SGHRS, YFSETQ. The CDR3 spans 16 residues. Deletions cut 5 bases from V and 5 bases from J, with 17 bases between. As DNA, the CDR3 is TGCGCCAGCAGTTACGGCCCAGTTGGAGATAATTCACCCCTCCACTTT. This encodes CASSYGPVGDNSPLHF.

The CDR3 protein is CASSLEPGQGGYEQYF. The CDR3 nucleotides read TGTGCCAGCAGCTTAGAGCCGGGACAGGGGGGCTACGAGCAGTACTTC. V is TRBV7-2 and J is TRBJ2-7; 11 positions match TRBD1. V lost 1 base to trimming and J lost 3 bases; unmatched junction nucleotides: 5. Per germline, CDR1 SGHTA and CDR2 FQGNSA. The CDR3 is 16 residues long. Combining the CDR3 with reference TRBV7-2 and TRBJ2-7 gives the whole variable domain GAGVSQSPSNKVTEKGKDVELRCDPISGHTALYWYRQSLGQGLEFLIYFQGNSAPDKSGLPSDRFSAERTGGSVSTLTIQRTQQEDSAVYLCASSLEPGQGGYEQYFGPGTRLTVT.

This chain uses TRBV7-6 with TRBJ2-7; TRBD1 agrees at 9 bases. Trimming cost V 3 bases and J 2 bases; bases outside gene matches: 5. Germline V lookup: CDR1 SGHVS, CDR2 FNYEAQ. The CDR3 is made up of 15 amino acids. This CDR3 reads CASSFGDRDPYEQYF. CDR3 coding DNA: TGTGCCAGCAGCTTCGGGGACAGGGACCCCTACGAGCAGTACTTC.

V usage is TRBV18 and J usage is TRBJ2-1; 10 bases line up with TRBD2. This CDR3 is 17 amino acids long. CDR1 is KGHSH, CDR2 LQKENI, per germline. After removal of 0 bases from V and 5 bases from J, the junction contained 7 bases not matched to a gene. CDR3 nucleotide sequence: TGTGCCAGCTCACCACCAGTCACTAGCGGGGTTAACAATGAGCAGTTCTTC. It codes for CASSPPVTSGVNNEQFF.

The V gene is TRBV6-5, the J gene TRBJ1-6; no firm D call. The CDR3 spans 15 residues. Germline-derived CDR1 and CDR2 are MNHEY and SVGAGI. The germline V and J ends were trimmed by 0 bases and 7 bases, with 10 bases remaining between them. The CDR3 DNA reads TGTGCCAGCAGTTACTCTGAGTTTCCGAATTCACCCCTCCACTTT. Protein: CASSYSEFPNSPLHF.

The V call is TRBV15, the J call TRBJ2-1; D is uncertain. CDR3 length: 18 residues. From germline, CDR1 is LNHNV and CDR2 YYDKDF (reference sequence). V lost 0 bases, J lost 0 bases, and 15 bases lay in between. This CDR3 reads CATSRDPLGTHSYNEQFF. In nucleotides, the CDR3 is TGTGCCACCAGCAGAGATCCCCTAGGAACCCACTCCTACAATGAGCAGTTCTTC.

A word on this clone: Other DNA sequences in this sample translate to the same CDR3. The rearrangement uses TRBV5-1 and TRBJ2-7; 7 bases are a match to TRBD1. Germline values: CDR1 SGHRS, CDR2 YFSETQ. J was trimmed by 0 bases and V by 4 bases; bases with no gene match: 4. This CDR3 contains 14 residues. The CDR3 DNA sequence: TGCGCCAGCAGCCTCGGGACAGCCTCCTACGAGCAGTACTTC. This sequence encodes CASSLGTASYEQYF. The full variable domain, in which reference TRBV5-1 and TRBJ2-7 provide the parts outside the CDR3, is KAGVTQTPRYLIKTRGQQVTLSCSPISGHRSVSWYQQTPGQGLQFLFEYFSETQRNKGNFPGRFSGRQFSNSRSEMNVSTLELGDSALYLCASSLGTASYEQYFGPGTRLTVT.

This clone was seen a handful of times. The gene calls are TRBV5-1 and TRBJ2-6; D is unclear. There are 15 residues in the CDR3. The germline V gene has CDR1 SGHRS and CDR2 YFSETQ. The V and J ends lost 4 bases and 0 bases respectively, with 8 bases between them. DNA of the CDR3: TGCGCCAGCAGCGCCTTAAGCTCTGGGGCCAACGTCCTGACTTTC. Its translation: CASSALSSGANVLTF.

This clone is a singleton in its sample. The rearrangement joins TRBV19 to TRBJ2-1, with D uncertain. Germline assignment: CDR1 LNHDA and CDR2 SQIVND (reference sequence). The CDR3 is 14 residues long. V was clipped by 3 bases and J by 1 base, with 7 bases between them. The CDR3 sequence: CASSIRISYNEQFF. In DNA, the CDR3 is TGTGCCAGTAGTATCAGGATTTCCTACAATGAGCAGTTCTTC.

This clone has more than one count but fewer than ten. The J gene is TRBJ2-7, the V gene TRBV7-9; TRBD1 matches 9 bases. V shed 3 bases, J shed 5 bases, and the junction held 8 bases outside the gene matches. This CDR3 has 15 amino acids. CDR1 and CDR2 from the germline V gene are SEHNR and FQNEAQ (reference sequence). This CDR3 reads CASSLLGQGDHEQYF. CDR3 DNA sequence: TGTGCCAGCAGCTTGCTGGGACAGGGTGATCACGAGCAGTACTTC.

This chain joins TRBV29-1 and TRBJ1-1; D may be TRBD1 (6 bases). This CDR3 region has 12 residues. V lost 8 bases and J 4 bases, leaving 14 bases between the germline ends. The germline V gene encodes CDR1 SQVTM and CDR2 ANQGSEA. DNA for the CDR3: TGCAGCTCGCACCTAGGGGGCACTGAAGCTTTCTTT. Its translation: CSSHLGGTEAFF.

The rearrangement joins TRBV1 to TRBJ1-5. TRBV1 is designated a pseudogene. CDR3 length equals 15 residues. CDR3 amino acids: CTSSPIPSSNQPQHF. The CDR3 DNA follows: TGCACCAGCAGCCCGATCCCGTCTAGCAATCAGCCCCAGCATTTT.

This clone occurred a few times. The genes are TRBV29-1 and TRBJ1-2; D is perhaps TRBD1 (5 bases). The germline V and J ends were trimmed by 7 bases and 2 bases, with 11 bases remaining between them. The CDR3 spans 12 residues. The germline V gene encodes CDR1 SQVTM and CDR2 ANQGSEA. CDR3 protein: CSAADRNYGYTF. The CDR3 DNA sequence: TGCAGCGCTGCTGACAGAAACTATGGCTACACCTTC.

The chain carries TRBV29-1 and TRBJ2-3, with 8 bases matching TRBD1. CDR1 SQVTM and CDR2 ANQGSEA come from the germline V gene. CDR3 length: 16 amino acids. The V segment lost 0 bases and the J segment 1 base; nucleotides outside the gene matches: 6. The CDR3 spells CSVEDRRGPGTDTQYF. The CDR3, as DNA: TGCAGCGTTGAAGATCGCAGGGGGCCCGGCACAGATACGCAGTATTTT.

The chain joins TRBV27 to TRBJ2-7; 10 bases are a match to TRBD1. Germline lookup yields CDR1 MNHEY and CDR2 SMNVEV (reference sequence). Trimming took 6 bases from V and 5 from J; bases not matched to a gene: 4. The CDR3 runs to 13 residues. The DNA for the CDR3 is TGTGCCAGCAGGGAGACAGGGGGCCACGAGCAGTACTTC. Translated, it gives CASRETGGHEQYF.

In this sample, this clone turned up a few times. The chain is built from TRBV30 and TRBJ2-7, with D uncertain. Germline-derived CDR1 and CDR2 are GTSNPN and SVGIG (reference sequence). The V and J ends lost 5 bases and 0 bases respectively, with 8 bases between them. The CDR3 is 12 amino acids. CDR3 sequence (DNA): TGTGCCTGGTCGGAAGACTCCTACGAGCAGTACTTC. This codes for CAWSEDSYEQYF.

The chain links TRBV27 to TRBJ2-1, with 11 bases aligning to TRBD2. The CDR3 runs 16 residues. Germline loops: CDR1 MNHEY, CDR2 SMNVEV (reference sequence). Unmatched junction bases numbered 5, after V lost 2 bases and J lost 5 bases. CDR3 sequence reads: CASSLEGLAGNNEQFF. The CDR3, as DNA: TGTGCCAGCAGTTTAGAAGGACTAGCGGGCAACAATGAGCAGTTCTTC.

CDR3 coding DNA: TGTGCCAGCAGTGGTTGGGCTAGCGGCGGAGCGCAGTATTTT. Translation: CASSGWASGGAQYF. The chain combines TRBV6-1 with TRBJ2-3; 7 bases agree with TRBD2. V lost 4 bases and J lost 10; bases outside the gene matches: 11. This CDR3 spans 14 amino acids. CDR1 and CDR2 (germline): MNHNS, SASEGT.